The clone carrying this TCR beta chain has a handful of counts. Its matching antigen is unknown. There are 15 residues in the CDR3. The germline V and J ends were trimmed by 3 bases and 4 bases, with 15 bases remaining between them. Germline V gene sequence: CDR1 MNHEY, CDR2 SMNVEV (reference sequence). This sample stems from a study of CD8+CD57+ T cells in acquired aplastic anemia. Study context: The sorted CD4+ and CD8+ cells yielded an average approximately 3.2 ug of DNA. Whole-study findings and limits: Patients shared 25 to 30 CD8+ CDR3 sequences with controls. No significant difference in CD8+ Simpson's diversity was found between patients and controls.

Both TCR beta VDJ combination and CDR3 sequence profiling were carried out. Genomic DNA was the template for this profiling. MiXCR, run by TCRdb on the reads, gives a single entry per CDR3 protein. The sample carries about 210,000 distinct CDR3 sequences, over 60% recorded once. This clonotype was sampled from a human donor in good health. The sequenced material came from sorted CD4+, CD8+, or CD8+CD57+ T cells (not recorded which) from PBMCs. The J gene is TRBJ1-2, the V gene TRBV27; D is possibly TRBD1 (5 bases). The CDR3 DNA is TGTGCCAGCAGTTTGGGGCCTCGAGGGGCCTATGGCTACACCTTC. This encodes CASSLGPRGAYGYTF.